This record concerns one T cell receptor (beta chain) sequence. No antigen is known for it. The DNA is left out, because the CDR3 cannot be placed on it with certainty; the CDR3 is given as TCRdb lists it. This entry belongs to a study of T cells in Graves' hyperthyroidism and ophthalmopathy. The overall study: Peripheral blood specimens were obtained at initial diagnosis, prior to any treatment.

The CDR3 is 16 amino acids long, termini counted. Germline CDR1 is SEHNR and CDR2 is FQNEAQ (reference sequence). Amplified TCR beta CDR3 regions derived from RNA transcripts. An initial round of RT-PCR targeting the TCR CDR3 relied on the HTBI primer set. TCRdb reprocessed the multiplex PCR reads with MiXCR, giving one entry per CDR3 protein. The sample includes 730,000 or so distinct CDR3 sequences, 15% to 20% of them seen just once. Hyperthyroidism had been newly diagnosed in patients aged 18 to 65, and its duration was under 2 months. Overall study results and limits: Prediction of ophthalmopathy progression came a median roughly 7.1 months pre-onset. Blood also carried most thyroid clonotypes expanded above 0.001.

Sequencing was done on a sample of blood. The source of this sequence is a woman aged 45 to 65 with Graves' hyperthyroidism that later progressed to Graves' ophthalmopathy. This sequence joins TRBV7-9 and TRBJ1-3. Here the CDR3 reads CASSSSVRASGNTIYF.